Following are 25 T cell receptor beta chains from one sample sequenced in a study of OX40 agonist ivuxolimab in advanced cancers. Profiling relied on immunoSEQ multiplex PCR, and the TCRdb table lists in-frame clones only, not all of them. Among under 80,000 clones listed, more than 70% were seen once. The sequences come from CD4+ or CD8+ T cells sorted from blood, collected in a trial of the OX40 agonist ivuxolimab. Every receptor here comes from an adult with an advanced solid tumor such as melanoma, head and neck, liver or kidney cancer.

The J gene is TRBJ2-7, the V gene TRBV18; perhaps TRBD1 as D (6 bases). Germline V gene lookup returns CDR1 KGHSH and CDR2 LQKENI. This CDR3 contains 15 residues. V lost 3 bases and J 0 bases, leaving 12 bases between the germline ends. The CDR3 loop is CASSPGTQSSYEQYF. CDR3 bases: TGTGCCAGCTCACCGGGGACACAGAGCTCCTACGAGCAGTACTTC. Full variable domain (remainder filled in from reference TRBV18 and TRBJ2-7): NAGVMQNPRHLVRRRGQEARLRCSPMKGHSHVYWYRQLPEEGLKFMVYLQKENIIDESGMPKERFSAEFPKEGPSILRIQQVVRGDSAAYFCASSPGTQSSYEQYFGPGTRLTVT.

The chain is built from TRBV6-1 and TRBJ1-4; TRBD1 matches at 7 bases. CDR1 is MNHNS, CDR2 SASEGT, per germline. This CDR3 spans 14 amino acids. V lost 7 bases to trimming and J lost 2 bases; unmatched junction nucleotides: 4. CDR3 DNA sequence: TGTGCCAGCACCCCAGGGGGGACTAATGAAAAACTGTTTTTT. Translating gives CASTPGGTNEKLFF.

This clone turned up a few times. The chain joins TRBV18 to TRBJ2-7; no firm D call. This CDR3 region has 12 residues. Germline V gives CDR1 KGHSH, CDR2 LQKENI. V lost 4 bases and J 2 bases, leaving 6 bases between the germline ends. The CDR3 DNA is TGTGCCAGCTCACAGGGTACCTACGAGCAGTACTTC. Translating gives CASSQGTYEQYF.

The chain is built from TRBV28 and TRBJ2-7; 11 bases are a match to TRBD1. The germline gives CDR1 MDHEN, CDR2 SYDVKM. After removal of 1 base from V and 5 bases from J, the junction contained 7 bases not matched to a gene. The CDR3 runs to 16 residues. The CDR3 region is CASSLSGQGALDEQYF. The CDR3 DNA follows: TGTGCCAGCAGTTTATCAGGACAGGGGGCTTTGGACGAGCAGTACTTC.

The chain joins TRBV27 to TRBJ2-7; 14 nucleotides agree with TRBD2. The junction had 8 bases not matched to a gene; V was cut back by 5 bases and J by 2 bases. CDR1 is MNHEY and CDR2 is SMNVEV in the germline V gene (reference sequence). The CDR3 sequence is 17 residues long. For the CDR3, the DNA is TGTGCCAGCAGTGCAGGGACTAGCGGGGGAGGGACCTACGAGCAGTACTTC. Its translation is CASSAGTSGGGTYEQYF.

The chain has TRBV6-1 and TRBJ2-7; D may match TRBD1 or TRBD2 (6 bases each). The CDR3 has 11 residues. From germline, CDR1 is MNHNS and CDR2 SASEGT. V was pared by 10 bases and J by 12 bases, with 19 bases between. The CDR3 region is CATTQGGRRYF. CDR3 nucleotide sequence: TGTGCCACCACACAAGGGGGGCGCCGGTACTTC.

The V and J genes are TRBV19 and TRBJ2-1; 12 bases fit TRBD2. CDR1 and CDR2 (germline): LNHDA, SQIVND (reference sequence). The V segment lost 6 bases and the J segment 1 base; nucleotides outside the gene matches: 10. CDR3 length: 18 residues. In nucleotides, the CDR3 is TGTGCCAGTAGGGAGGGACTAGCGGGTCACCGTTCCTACAATGAGCAGTTCTTC. Translation gives CASREGLAGHRSYNEQFF.

This rearrangement joins TRBV9 to TRBJ2-2; D may be TRBD2 (7 bases). The V gene lost 2 bases and the J gene lost 4 bases, with 12 bases spanning the gap. The CDR3 is 15 amino acids. Germline loops: CDR1 SGDLS, CDR2 YYNGEE. The CDR3 region is CASSVGGAGTGELFF. Written as DNA, the CDR3 is TGTGCCAGCAGCGTTGGGGGGGCAGGCACCGGGGAGCTGTTTTTT.

This chain links TRBV18 with TRBJ1-2; D may be TRBD1 (6 bases). V lost 3 bases, J lost 5 bases, and 7 bases lay in between. Germline V gene sequence: CDR1 KGHSH, CDR2 LQKENI. The length of the CDR3 is 12 residues. DNA of the CDR3: TGTGCCAGCTCACCTAGGGGGTATGGCTACACCTTC. It translates to CASSPRGYGYTF. The full variable domain, rest sourced from reference TRBV18 and TRBJ1-2, is NAGVMQNPRHLVRRRGQEARLRCSPMKGHSHVYWYRQLPEEGLKFMVYLQKENIIDESGMPKERFSAEFPKEGPSILRIQQVVRGDSAAYFCASSPRGYGYTFGSGTRLTVV.

The chain couples TRBV28 to TRBJ2-7, with 9 bases lining up with TRBD1. Germline lookup yields CDR1 MDHEN and CDR2 SYDVKM. The length of the CDR3 is 16 residues. With V trimmed by 1 base and J by 5 bases, 9 bases remained unmatched. DNA for the CDR3: TGTGCCAGCAGTTTATATTTTGGGACAGGGTCCCACGAGCAGTACTTC. This sequence encodes CASSLYFGTGSHEQYF.

The rearrangement joins TRBV5-1 to TRBJ1-2; no clear D. The CDR3 is 14 residues long. The germline CDR1 and CDR2 sequences are SGHRS and YFSETQ. V shed 1 base and J shed 2 bases, with 9 bases lying between them. For the CDR3, the DNA is TGCGCCAGCAGCTTGCTTGACACCAACTATGGCTACACCTTC. Translating it yields CASSLLDTNYGYTF. The variable domain in full, completed from reference TRBV5-1 and TRBJ1-2, reads KAGVTQTPRYLIKTRGQQVTLSCSPISGHRSVSWYQQTPGQGLQFLFEYFSETQRNKGNFPGRFSGRQFSNSRSEMNVSTLELGDSALYLCASSLLDTNYGYTFGSGTRLTVV.

J is TRBJ2-1 and V is TRBV5-1; 7 bases match TRBD2. V gave up 0 bases and J gave up 9 bases; unmatched junction bases: 6. This CDR3 contains 14 residues. The germline V gene has CDR1 SGHRS and CDR2 YFSETQ. The CDR3 loop is CASSLATGEGEQFF. The CDR3 nucleotides read TGCGCCAGCAGCTTGGCTACGGGGGAGGGTGAGCAGTTCTTC.

This clone was found a few times. This chain joins TRBV5-1 and TRBJ1-1, with unresolved D. V was trimmed by 0 bases and J by 2 bases, leaving 14 bases between them. The CDR3 sequence is 16 residues long. Germline CDR1 and CDR2: SGHRS and YFSETQ. The CDR3 DNA follows: TGCGCCAGCAGCTTGGGTCCCCCGGGCAGTAACACTGAAGCTTTCTTT. Translated: CASSLGPPGSNTEAFF.

The rearrangement joins TRBV19 to TRBJ2-2, with 7 bases matching TRBD1. Germline assignment: CDR1 LNHDA and CDR2 SQIVND (reference sequence). The CDR3 has 15 residues. V lost 4 bases to trimming and J lost 6 bases; unmatched junction nucleotides: 8. The CDR3 nucleotides read TGTGCCAGTAGTAGCGACAGGGTCATGGCCGGGGAGCTGTTTTTT. Its translation: CASSSDRVMAGELFF.

The rearrangement uses TRBV6-5 and TRBJ2-7; 7 nucleotides line up with TRBD2. The CDR3 is 14 residues long. In germline, CDR1 is MNHEY, CDR2 SVGAGI. The V segment lost 8 bases and the J segment 6 bases; nucleotides outside the gene matches: 13. The CDR3 is CASHPWASGSEQYF. In DNA, the CDR3 is TGTGCCAGCCACCCGTGGGCTAGCGGTAGCGAGCAGTACTTC.

The chain combines TRBV28 with TRBJ1-4; D remains ambiguous. Trimming pared 3 bases from V and 0 bases from J, leaving 5 bases between. Germline V gives CDR1 MDHEN, CDR2 SYDVKM. This CDR3 comprises 14 residues. The CDR3 loop is CASSFQPTNEKLFF. The CDR3 coding sequence is TGTGCCAGCAGTTTTCAGCCAACTAATGAAAAACTGTTTTTT.

The chain carries TRBV6-4 and TRBJ2-1; D is ambiguous. The CDR3 contains 14 residues. Germline assignment: CDR1 MRHNA and CDR2 SNTAGT. V shed 0 bases and J shed 8 bases, with 11 bases lying between them. DNA of the CDR3: TGTGCCAGCAGTGACTCCAACCCTTCCGATGAGCAGTTCTTC. Amino acids: CASSDSNPSDEQFF.

The chain uses TRBV18 and TRBJ2-3; no reliable D call. Trimming removed 3 bases at V and 6 bases at J, with 7 bases between. From germline, CDR1 is KGHSH and CDR2 LQKENI. The CDR3 is 12 amino acids. In nucleotides, the CDR3 is TGTGCCAGCTCACCTGAAGCCGATACGCAGTATTTT. This encodes CASSPEADTQYF. Full variable domain (remainder filled in from reference TRBV18 and TRBJ2-3): NAGVMQNPRHLVRRRGQEARLRCSPMKGHSHVYWYRQLPEEGLKFMVYLQKENIIDESGMPKERFSAEFPKEGPSILRIQQVVRGDSAAYFCASSPEADTQYFGPGTRLTVL.

The rearrangement links TRBV30 to TRBJ1-1; D perhaps matches TRBD1 (6 bases). This CDR3 comprises 14 residues. V lost 1 base to trimming and J lost 5 bases, with 14 bases between them. Germline V CDR1 and CDR2: GTSNPN, SVGIG (reference sequence). The CDR3 DNA reads as TGTGCCTGGAGTGCCGGGACATCGGGAACTGAAGCTTTCTTT. It codes for CAWSAGTSGTEAFF.

The chain combines TRBV27 with TRBJ1-5, with unresolved D. Germline assignment: CDR1 MNHEY and CDR2 SMNVEV (reference sequence). Trimming took off 9 bases at V and 6 bases at J, with 15 bases between the two ends. The CDR3 extends over 13 amino acids. CDR3 loop: CASTRSFGQPQHF. DNA for the CDR3: TGTGCCAGTACACGGAGTTTTGGTCAGCCCCAGCATTTT.

CDR3 loop: CASSLAGPGELFF. The DNA of the CDR3 is TGTGCCAGCAGCTTGGCCGGGCCCGGGGAGCTGTTTTTT. This chain links TRBV5-6 with TRBJ2-2, with D uncertain. With 0 bases removed from V and 6 bases from J, the gap between germline ends came to 6 bases. This CDR3 has 13 residues. Germline CDR1 reads SGHDT; CDR2 reads YYEEEE.

V usage is TRBV10-1 and J usage is TRBJ2-1, with 15 nucleotides matching TRBD2. This CDR3 spans 18 amino acids. Trimming cost V 6 bases and J 1 base; bases outside gene matches: 7. The germline gives CDR1 WNHNN, CDR2 SYGVQD (reference sequence). The CDR3 DNA sequence: TGCGCCAGCAGCCGGGGACTAGCGGGGGGCCGATCCTACAATGAGCAGTTCTTC. Its translation is CASSRGLAGGRSYNEQFF.

This clone was recorded once. The V and J genes are TRBV7-8 and TRBJ2-2; TRBD2 aligns across 9 bases. The germline gives CDR1 SGHVS, CDR2 FQNEAQ. The CDR3 totals 17 residues. V dropped 5 bases and J dropped 5; count of bases not matched to a gene: 12. CDR3 in amino acids: CASSPGGGLAGTGELFF. The CDR3 DNA reads as TGTGCCAGCAGCCCCGGGGGGGGACTAGCAGGGACCGGGGAGCTGTTTTTT. Full variable domain (missing parts from reference TRBV7-8 and TRBJ2-2): GAGVSQSPRYKVAKRGQDVALRCDPISGHVSLFWYQQALGQGPEFLTYFQNEAQLDKSGLPSDRFFAERPEGSVSTLKIQRTQQEDSAVYLCASSPGGGLAGTGELFFGEGSRLTVL.

This rearrangement joins TRBV5-4 to TRBJ2-3; maybe TRBD2 (5 bases). In germline, CDR1 is SGHNT, CDR2 YYREEE (reference sequence). This CDR3 comprises 15 residues. V was shortened by 3 bases and J by 5 bases, with 16 bases between the two germline ends. CDR3 sequence reads: CASSSDGVSGDTQYF. CDR3 bases: TGTGCCAGCAGCTCAGACGGGGTGTCGGGAGATACGCAGTATTTT.

This chain uses TRBV7-9 with TRBJ1-6, with a tentative D call TRBD1 (6 bases). In germline, CDR1 is SEHNR, CDR2 FQNEAQ (reference sequence). The CDR3 spans 12 residues. V was shortened by 11 bases and J by 9 bases, with 14 bases between the two germline ends. This CDR3 reads CALGGGSSPLHF. The CDR3, as DNA: TGTGCCCTAGGGGGGGGAAGTTCACCCCTCCACTTT.